One and the same sample provided the 2 T cell receptor beta chains below, sequenced in a study of post-analysis software for immune sequencing data. Regarding the study as a whole: Five TRBV segments, including TRBV5-6, TRBV5-1 and TRBV20-1, were more frequent in patients than controls.

Every TCR beta cDNA library bore unique molecular identifiers. A single record per CDR3 protein comes from TCRdb applying MiXCR to the PCR reads. The profile shows under 650,000 distinct CDR3 sequences, 40% to 50% of them singletons. No antigen has been assigned to these receptors. Sequencing was performed on blood. The receptors stem from a girl between 10 and 17 years old with multiple sclerosis.

This chain connects TRBV7-2 to TRBJ2-1; no firm D call. The CDR3 has 14 amino acids. Germline V lookup: CDR1 SGHTA, CDR2 FQGNSA. V lost 5 bases, J lost 7 bases, and 15 bases lay in between. The CDR3 nucleotides are TGTGCCAGCAGCGTAAGTGGAAAGGAAAATGAGCAGTTCTTC. Protein: CASSVSGKENEQFF.

The genes are TRBV7-2 and TRBJ2-5; D call uncertain. This CDR3 has 14 amino acids. Trimming stripped 2 bases from V and 1 base from J, with 8 bases between. Germline V CDR1 and CDR2: SGHTA, FQGNSA. CDR3 bases: TGTGCCAGCAGCTTAAGCTGGGTCCAAGAGACCCAGTACTTC. Translated: CASSLSWVQETQYF.